The 9 T cell receptor beta chains below come from one sample, sequenced in a study of blood T cells in healthy people across ages. Next came a second PCR, run for roughly 6 to 11 cycles, which used a sample-barcoded 5' primer along with a J-beta primer mix. TCRdb reprocessed the 5' RACE reads with MiXCR, giving one entry per CDR3 protein. The sample has roughly 1,500,000 distinct CDR3 sequences; roughly 32% are singletons. Material for sequencing was blood. These receptor sequences come from a woman aged 30 to 39 in good health.

V usage is TRBV10-3 and J usage is TRBJ1-1; TRBD1 is a possible D gene (6 bases). V dropped 11 bases and J dropped 2 bases, with 24 bases sitting between them. The CDR3 has 16 residues. Germline CDR1 ENHRY, CDR2 SYGVKD. The CDR3 sequence: CASGVAKGSRNTEAFF. The CDR3 nucleotides read TGTGCCTCAGGGGTAGCCAAAGGGAGTAGAAACACTGAAGCTTTCTTT.

This clonotype was found many times. The V and J genes are TRBV7-9 and TRBJ2-7; D gene unclear. The CDR3 spans 12 residues. Germline V gives CDR1 SEHNR, CDR2 FQNEAQ (reference sequence). The ends were cut back, 3 bases at V and 3 bases at J, with 6 bases in the middle. CDR3 residues: CASSLMIYEQYF. The CDR3 nucleotides read TGTGCCAGCAGCTTGATGATCTACGAGCAGTACTTC.

This clonotype has more than one count but fewer than ten. This chain connects TRBV2 to TRBJ2-7, with unresolved D. Germline values: CDR1 SNHLY, CDR2 FYNNEI. This CDR3 comprises 17 residues. Trimming took off 6 bases at V and 2 bases at J, with 23 bases between the two ends. The CDR3 sequence: CASSLTRSGGTPYEQYF. The CDR3 DNA reads TGTGCCAGCAGCCTCACCCGGTCGGGCGGAACCCCCTACGAGCAGTACTTC.

The chain recombines TRBV29-1 with TRBJ2-5; TRBD2 aligns across 11 bases. This CDR3 contains 17 residues. J was trimmed by 11 bases and V by 0 bases; bases with no gene match: 17. Germline CDR1 reads SQVTM; CDR2 reads ANQGSEA. The CDR3 DNA reads TGCAGCGTTGAAGATTCCCGGGGACTAGCGGCTGACAATGAGCAGTACTTC. Translated: CSVEDSRGLAADNEQYF.

The rearrangement uses TRBV6-1 and TRBJ2-1, with TRBD1 as a possible D gene (5 bases). V was clipped by 8 bases and J by 3 bases, with 8 bases between them. This CDR3 is built from 12 residues. In germline, CDR1 is MNHNS, CDR2 SASEGT. The CDR3 is CASPGYYNEQFF. The CDR3 nucleotides are TGTGCCAGCCCAGGGTACTACAATGAGCAGTTCTTC.

This clonotype has just a few counts. The chain links TRBV7-2 to TRBJ2-2; D is unresolved. Germline V gene data show CDR1 as SGHTA and CDR2 as FQGNSA. The ends were cut back, 1 base at V and 3 bases at J, with 6 bases in the middle. The CDR3 consists of 14 residues. The CDR3 protein is CASSLGRYTGELFF. CDR3 sequence (DNA): TGTGCCAGCAGCTTAGGCCGCTACACCGGGGAGCTGTTTTTT.

This clonotype was counted a single time. The chain carries TRBV6-5 and TRBJ1-4, with D tentatively TRBD1 (5 bases). V was clipped by 3 bases and J by 3 bases, with 23 bases between them. There are 19 residues in the CDR3. Per the germline V gene, CDR1 is MNHEY and CDR2 is SVGAGI. The CDR3: CASSYRQLSSRGSNEKLFF. In DNA, the CDR3 is TGTGCCAGCAGTTATCGACAGTTATCTTCGAGGGGATCTAATGAAAAACTGTTTTTT.

V and J are TRBV6-2 or TRBV6-3 and TRBJ2-1; TRBD2 might be the D (5 bases). CDR1 and CDR2 from the germline V gene are MNHEY and SVGEGT. The length of the CDR3 is 16 residues. Trimming removed 4 bases at V and 0 bases at J, with 13 bases between. The CDR3 loop is CASSLPSGGSYNEQFF. The CDR3 nucleotides read TGTGCCAGCAGTTTACCAAGCGGAGGCTCCTACAATGAGCAGTTCTTC.

This clonotype was found a few times. The chain employs TRBV7-3 and TRBJ2-3; TRBD2 matches at 7 bases. This CDR3 has 15 residues. Germline-derived CDR1 and CDR2 are SGHTA and FQGTGA. The V and J ends lost 8 bases and 5 bases, in that order; junction bases with no gene match: 13. CDR3 DNA sequence: TGTGCCAGCTCCCGGAACGGGGGGTGGGAAGATACGCAGTATTTT. This sequence encodes CASSRNGGWEDTQYF.